This T cell receptor beta chain was sequenced during a study of blood T cells in healthy people across ages. With respect to this clonotype: As yet, its antigen is unknown.

Trimming removed 0 bases from V and 7 bases from J, with 9 bases in between. This CDR3 spans 13 amino acids. Germline loops: CDR1 DFQATT, CDR2 SNEGSKA (reference sequence). General study findings and limits: The recorded TCR beta diversity per million T cells decreased in a roughly linear manner with age. Naive T cell percentage showed a strong correlation with TCR beta diversity.

The donors, aged about 6 to 95, were healthy Caucasians from Russia. Primers used in a second PCR of roughly 7 to 12 cycles were a sample-barcoded 5' primer and a J-beta primer mix. Paired-end reads containing CDR3 totaled no fewer than 2.5 million for each sample. TCRdb ran MiXCR on the 5' RACE reads and lists one entry per CDR3 protein. The sample lists about 1,500,000 distinct CDR3 sequences; around 42% were seen once. Material: blood. This TCR was recovered from a woman between 18 and 29 years old in good health. V and J are TRBV20-1 and TRBJ2-2; possibly TRBD1 or TRBD2 for D (5 bases each). This CDR3 reads CSARDWDGGELFF. Here the CDR3 DNA reads TGCAGTGCTAGAGATTGGGACGGCGGGGAGCTGTTTTTT.